The TCR beta chain described here comes from a study of blood T cell repertoires in COVID-19. CDR3 size: 15 residues. Between the trimmed V and J ends, which lost 1 base and 0 bases, there was a span of 7 bases. The germline CDR1 and CDR2 sequences are SGHNT and YENEEA. Authors' data handling: Scientists estimated how many nucleated cells there were by amplifying reference gene primers. Sequencing was performed with immunoSEQ multiplex PCR; in TCRdb, only in-frame clones are kept and a portion is missing. For V, J and clone size, that table is used; D and trimming come from the DNA. This table has over 400,000 clones, approximately 83% appearing once.

The sequenced sample was peripheral blood. The V gene is TRBV11-3, the J gene TRBJ2-1; no firm D call. The clonotype originates from a human donor in a cohort sampled during active COVID-19. The CDR3 nucleotides read TGTGCCAGCAGCTTAGGGCCTAGCTCCTACAATGAGCAGTTCTTC. Encoded protein: CASSLGPSSYNEQFF.